This section outlines one T cell receptor beta chain sequence together with its context. Genomic DNA from each subset was divided evenly over several immunoSEQ plates. The data were produced by immunoSEQ multiplex PCR, yet TCRdb's version contains in-frame clones alone and is incomplete. Altogether over 850,000 clones are present, around 78% being singletons, with the ten largest covering more than 0.55%. The sample comes from a study of shared clonotypes between healthy human individuals. The germline V gene encodes CDR1 SGHRS and CDR2 YFSETQ. This CDR3 contains 13 residues. V dropped 5 bases and J dropped 3; count of bases not matched to a gene: 5.

The sequence derives from a young man in good health. Some clones in this sample may be carry-over from other donors' samples. Sequencing input: memory CD4+ T cells from PBMCs. Subset noted: CD45RA-negative fraction. The gene calls are TRBV5-1 and TRBJ2-7; 7 bases agree with TRBD2. The CDR3 loop reads CASSRGTIYEQYF. CDR3 bases: TGCGCCAGCAGTCGCGGGACTATCTACGAGCAGTACTTC.